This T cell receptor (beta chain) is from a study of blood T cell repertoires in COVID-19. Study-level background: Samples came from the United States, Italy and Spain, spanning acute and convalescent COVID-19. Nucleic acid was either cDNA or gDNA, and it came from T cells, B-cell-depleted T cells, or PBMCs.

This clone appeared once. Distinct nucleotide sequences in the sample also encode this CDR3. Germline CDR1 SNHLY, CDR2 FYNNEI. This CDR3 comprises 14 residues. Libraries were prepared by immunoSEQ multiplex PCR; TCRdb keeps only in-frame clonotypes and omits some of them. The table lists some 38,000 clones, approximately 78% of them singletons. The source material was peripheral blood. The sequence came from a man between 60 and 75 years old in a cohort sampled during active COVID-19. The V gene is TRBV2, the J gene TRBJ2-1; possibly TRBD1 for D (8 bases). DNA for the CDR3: TGTGCTACCCGGGGGGACAGGACCTACAATGAGCAGTTCTTC. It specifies CATRGDRTYNEQFF.